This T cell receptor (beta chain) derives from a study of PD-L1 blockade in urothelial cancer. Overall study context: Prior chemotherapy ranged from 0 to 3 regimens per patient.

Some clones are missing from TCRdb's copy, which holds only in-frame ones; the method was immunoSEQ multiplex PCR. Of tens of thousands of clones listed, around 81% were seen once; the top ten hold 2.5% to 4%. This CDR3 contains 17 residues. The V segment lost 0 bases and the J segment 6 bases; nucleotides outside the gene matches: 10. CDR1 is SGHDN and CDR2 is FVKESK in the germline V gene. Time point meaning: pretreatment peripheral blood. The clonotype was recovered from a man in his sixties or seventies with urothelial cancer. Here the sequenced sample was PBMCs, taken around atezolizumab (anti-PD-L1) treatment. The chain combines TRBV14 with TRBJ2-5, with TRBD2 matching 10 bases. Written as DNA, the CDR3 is TGTGCCAGCAGCCAAGAGTCCAGCGGGAGGGCCTGGAAGACCCAGTACTTC. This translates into CASSQESSGRAWKTQYF. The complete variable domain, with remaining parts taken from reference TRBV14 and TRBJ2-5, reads EAGVTQFPSHSVIEKGQTVTLRCDPISGHDNLYWYRRVMGKEIKFLLHFVKESKQDESGMPNNRFLAERTGGTYSTLKVQPAELEDSGVYFCASSQESSGRAWKTQYFGPGTRLLVL.